This TCR beta chain was found in a study of cytomegalovirus exposure and HLA in healthy donors. With regard to this clone: Its antigen is not identified.

Study-wide results and limits: Both high specificity and high sensitivity reportedly marked the classifier's diagnosis of cytomegalovirus status.

The table came from immunoSEQ multiplex PCR; TCRdb's copy has only in-frame clones and leaves some out. Of 95,000 to 150,000 clones in the sample, over 75% were seen once. The clonotype comes from a woman aged 25 to 39 in good health and CMV-seronegative. Sequenced: PBMCs.

CDR3 amino acids: CASSLGDSSYEQYF. CDR3 coding DNA: TGTGCCAGCAGCTTAGGCGACAGCTCCTACGAGCAGTACTTC. The chain has TRBV7-8 and TRBJ2-7; the D gene is possibly TRBD1 (5 bases). The CDR3 runs 14 residues. V dropped 1 base and J dropped 0 bases, with 7 bases sitting between them. The germline CDR1 and CDR2 sequences are SGHVS and FQNEAQ. Based on the CDR3 plus reference TRBV7-8 and TRBJ2-7, the full variable domain is GAGVSQSPRYKVAKRGQDVALRCDPISGHVSLFWYQQALGQGPEFLTYFQNEAQLDKSGLPSDRFFAERPEGSVSTLKIQRTQQEDSAVYLCASSLGDSSYEQYFGPGTRLTVT.